The 7 T cell receptor beta chains below were found in one sample sequenced in a study of human T cells and chemical hapten exposure. One entry per CDR3 protein, called by TCRdb with MiXCR from the RACE reads. The sample gives some 180,000 distinct CDR3 sequences, about a fifth of which show up once; approximately 6.7% is in the top ten. Time point defined: patch test 1, 2 weeks after DPC sensitization. As to treatment: therapeutic diphenylcyclopropenone sensitization with weekly scalp DPC. The material was whole blood, obtained in connection with sensitization to the hapten diphenylcyclopropenone (DPC). Receptors originate from a woman in her 50s with alopecia areata. Some clones in this sample may be carry-over from other donors' samples.

This chain connects TRBV2 to TRBJ1-1, with D tentatively TRBD1 (5 bases). Germline CDR1 SNHLY, CDR2 FYNNEI. The V end lost 4 bases, the J end lost 5 bases, and 17 bases lay between the germline ends. The CDR3 has 15 residues. The CDR3 nucleotides are TGTGCCAGCAGTGCTCGGTTAGGGGATATTACTGAAGCTTTCTTT. Amino acid sequence: CASSARLGDITEAFF.

The rearrangement uses TRBV7-2 and TRBJ2-7, with D tentatively TRBD2 (6 bases). Trimming took off 0 bases at V and 4 bases at J, with 10 bases between the two ends. CDR3 length: 14 amino acids. The germline V gene encodes CDR1 SGHTA and CDR2 FQGNSA. The CDR3 bases are TGTGCCAGCAGCTTAGCTGGCGGGAAATACGAGCAGTACTTC. This sequence encodes CASSLAGGKYEQYF.

This chain uses TRBV7-9 with TRBJ2-1; possibly TRBD1 or TRBD2 for D (5 bases each). Germline CDR1 reads SEHNR; CDR2 reads FQNEAQ (reference sequence). The CDR3 is made up of 13 amino acids. Trimming shortened V by 7 bases and J by 3 bases, and 10 bases separated the two germline ends. The CDR3 DNA follows: TGTGCCAGCAAACGGGACCACTACAATGAGCAGTTCTTC. It translates to CASKRDHYNEQFF.

The V and J genes are TRBV20-1 and TRBJ2-7; D is unresolved. Germline-derived CDR1 and CDR2 are DFQATT and SNEGSKA (reference sequence). V dropped 3 bases and J dropped 4 bases, with 16 bases sitting between them. The CDR3 loop spans 14 amino acids. CDR3 sequence (DNA): TGCAGTGCTAGTGTTGTAGTGGGTGATTACGAGCAGTACTTC. Translated, it gives CSASVVVGDYEQYF.

This clonotype appeared a single time. V usage is TRBV15 and J usage is TRBJ1-1, with TRBD1 matching 8 bases. Losses at the gene ends were 2 bases for V and 1 base for J; bases not matched to a gene: 0. Germline CDR1 is LNHNV and CDR2 is YYDKDF (reference sequence). The CDR3 covers 14 residues. DNA for the CDR3: TGTGCCACCAGCAGACAGGGGGCGAACACTGAAGCTTTCTTT. This sequence encodes CATSRQGANTEAFF.

This chain joins TRBV7-9 and TRBJ1-1; D perhaps matches TRBD1 (6 bases). The CDR3 is made up of 16 amino acids. Germline CDR1 SEHNR, CDR2 FQNEAQ (reference sequence). V was clipped by 6 bases and J by 1 base, with 18 bases between them. CDR3 protein: CASRLQGGSRNTEAFF. The CDR3, as DNA: TGTGCCAGCAGGCTACAGGGTGGATCGAGGAACACTGAAGCTTTCTTT.

The gene calls are TRBV7-6 and TRBJ2-7; TRBD2 aligns across 7 bases. Germline lookup yields CDR1 SGHVS and CDR2 FNYEAQ. This CDR3 has 15 residues. V was clipped by 4 bases and J by 2 bases; unmatched bases: 8. CDR3 nucleotides: TGTGCCAGCAGCTCAAAGGCTAGCGGAACCTACGAGCAGTACTTC. Translated: CASSSKASGTYEQYF.